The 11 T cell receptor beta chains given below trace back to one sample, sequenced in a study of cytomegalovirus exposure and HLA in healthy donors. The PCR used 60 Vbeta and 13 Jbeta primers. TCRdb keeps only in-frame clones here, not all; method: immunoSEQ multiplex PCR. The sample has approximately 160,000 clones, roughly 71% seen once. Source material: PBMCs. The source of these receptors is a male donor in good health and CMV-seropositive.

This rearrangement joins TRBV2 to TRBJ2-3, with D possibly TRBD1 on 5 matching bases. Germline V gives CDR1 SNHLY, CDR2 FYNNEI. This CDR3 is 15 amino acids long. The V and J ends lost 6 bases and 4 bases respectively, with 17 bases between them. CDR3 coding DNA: TGTGCCAGCAGCTCGGACGGTCCACAGGCAGATACGCAGTATTTT. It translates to CASSSDGPQADTQYF.

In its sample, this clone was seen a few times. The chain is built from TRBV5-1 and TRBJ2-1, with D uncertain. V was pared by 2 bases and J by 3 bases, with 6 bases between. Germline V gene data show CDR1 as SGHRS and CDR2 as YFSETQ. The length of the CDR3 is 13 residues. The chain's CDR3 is CASSLYGYNEQFF. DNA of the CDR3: TGCGCCAGCAGCTTATACGGCTACAATGAGCAGTTCTTC.

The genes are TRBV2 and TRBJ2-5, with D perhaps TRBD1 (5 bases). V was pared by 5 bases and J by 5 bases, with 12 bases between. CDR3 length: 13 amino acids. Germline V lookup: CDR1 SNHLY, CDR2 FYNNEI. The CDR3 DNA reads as TGTGCCAGCAGTTTAAACAGGTTGGAGACCCAGTACTTC. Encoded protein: CASSLNRLETQYF. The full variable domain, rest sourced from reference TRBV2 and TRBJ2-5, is EPEVTQTPSHQVTQMGQEVILRCVPISNHLYFYWYRQILGQKVEFLVSFYNNEISEKSEIFDDQFSVERPDGSNFTLKIRSTKLEDSAMYFCASSLNRLETQYFGPGTRLLVL.

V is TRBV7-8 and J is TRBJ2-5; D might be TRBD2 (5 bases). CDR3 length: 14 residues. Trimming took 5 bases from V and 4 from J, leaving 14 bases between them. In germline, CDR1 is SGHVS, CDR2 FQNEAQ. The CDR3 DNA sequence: TGTGCCAGCAGCCGCGGCCAAGGAGGAGAGACCCAGTACTTC. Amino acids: CASSRGQGGETQYF.

In DNA, the CDR3 is TGTGCCAGCAGTTTTTTCTGGGAAGGCAGGGCTGGCTACACCTTC. Its translation: CASSFFWEGRAGYTF. The genes are TRBV2 and TRBJ1-2; possible D gene TRBD1, 5 bases. This CDR3 comprises 15 residues. Germline values: CDR1 SNHLY, CDR2 FYNNEI. V dropped 5 bases and J dropped 7 bases, with 20 bases sitting between them.

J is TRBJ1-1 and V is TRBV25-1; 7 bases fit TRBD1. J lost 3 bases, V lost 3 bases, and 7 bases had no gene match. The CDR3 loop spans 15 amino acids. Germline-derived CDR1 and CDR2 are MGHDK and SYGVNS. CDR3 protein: CASSDSTGAYTEAFF. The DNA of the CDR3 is TGTGCCAGCAGTGATAGTACAGGGGCCTACACTGAAGCTTTCTTT.

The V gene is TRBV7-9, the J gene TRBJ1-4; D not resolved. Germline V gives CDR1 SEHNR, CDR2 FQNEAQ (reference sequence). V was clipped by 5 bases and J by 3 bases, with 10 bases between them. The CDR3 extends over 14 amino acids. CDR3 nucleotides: TGTGCCAGCAGCGCGTCGGGGTCTAATGAAAAACTGTTTTTT. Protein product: CASSASGSNEKLFF. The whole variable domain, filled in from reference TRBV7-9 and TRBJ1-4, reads DTGVSQNPRHKITKRGQNVTFRCDPISEHNRLYWYRQTLGQGPEFLTYFQNEAQLEKSRLLSDRFSAERPKGSFSTLEIQRTEQGDSAMYLCASSASGSNEKLFFGSGTQLSVL.

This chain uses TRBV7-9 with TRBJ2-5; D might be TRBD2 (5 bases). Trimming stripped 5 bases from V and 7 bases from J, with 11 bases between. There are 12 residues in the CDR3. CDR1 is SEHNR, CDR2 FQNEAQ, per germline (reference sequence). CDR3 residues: CASSPDGVTQYF. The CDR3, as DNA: TGTGCCAGCAGCCCCGACGGGGTGACCCAGTACTTC.

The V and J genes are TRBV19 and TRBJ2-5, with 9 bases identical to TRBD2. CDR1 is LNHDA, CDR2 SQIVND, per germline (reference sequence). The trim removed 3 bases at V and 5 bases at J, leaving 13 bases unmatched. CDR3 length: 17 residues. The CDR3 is CASSIPAGGPKWETQYF. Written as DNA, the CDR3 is TGTGCCAGTAGTATCCCCGCGGGGGGGCCCAAATGGGAGACCCAGTACTTC.

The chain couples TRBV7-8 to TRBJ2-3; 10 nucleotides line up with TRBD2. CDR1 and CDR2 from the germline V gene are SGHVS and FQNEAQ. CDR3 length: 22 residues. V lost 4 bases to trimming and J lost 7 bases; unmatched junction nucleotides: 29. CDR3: CASSSVRLGLAGGRPQSHTQYF. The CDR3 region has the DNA TGTGCCAGCAGCTCAGTACGATTGGGGTTAGCGGGGGGTCGCCCTCAATCACATACGCAGTATTTT.

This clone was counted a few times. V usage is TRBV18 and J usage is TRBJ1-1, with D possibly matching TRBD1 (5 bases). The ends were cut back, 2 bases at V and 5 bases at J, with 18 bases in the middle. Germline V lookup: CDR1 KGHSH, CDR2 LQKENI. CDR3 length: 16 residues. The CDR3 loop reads CASSPSTGWAGTEAFF. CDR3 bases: TGTGCCAGCTCACCATCAACAGGATGGGCTGGGACTGAAGCTTTCTTT.